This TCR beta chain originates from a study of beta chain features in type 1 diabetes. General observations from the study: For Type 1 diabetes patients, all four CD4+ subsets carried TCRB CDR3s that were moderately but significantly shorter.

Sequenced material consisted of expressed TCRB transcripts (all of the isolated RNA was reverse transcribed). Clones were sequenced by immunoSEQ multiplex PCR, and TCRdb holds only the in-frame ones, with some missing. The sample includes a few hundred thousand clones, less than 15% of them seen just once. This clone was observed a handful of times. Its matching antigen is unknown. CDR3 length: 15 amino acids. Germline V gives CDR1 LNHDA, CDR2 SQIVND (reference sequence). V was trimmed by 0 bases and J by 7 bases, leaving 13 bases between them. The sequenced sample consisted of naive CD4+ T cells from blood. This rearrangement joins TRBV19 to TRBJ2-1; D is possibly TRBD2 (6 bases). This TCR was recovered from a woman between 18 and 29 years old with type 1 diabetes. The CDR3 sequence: CASSIEREHGNEQFF. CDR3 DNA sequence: TGTGCCAGTAGTATAGAGCGGGAACATGGTAATGAGCAGTTCTTC.